Listed below are T cell receptor beta chains from one sample, sequenced in a study of T-cell reconstitution after alpha-beta-depleted transplantation in children. TCRdb ran MiXCR on the PCR reads and lists one entry per CDR3 protein. The table records roughly 220,000 distinct CDR3 sequences, more than 10% of them present only once. Sequences were derived from PBMCs from the stem cell graft donor, sampled from the stem cell graft. The receptors stem from a human donor who donated a stem cell graft to a child with acute lymphoblastic leukemia. Both conserved end residues are part of each CDR3. The D gene is left open where the match is weak. Expanded clones get a size class; other rows say once, few or many, or leave the size out.

j_call d_call clone_size v_call cdr3_aa cdr3_nt
TRBJ2-1 NA many TRBV27 CASSLWGKNGQFF TGTGCCAGCAGTTTATGGGGCAAAAATGGGCAGTTCTTC
TRBJ2-3 TRBD2 many TRBV7-9 CASSSNLAGTDTQYF TGTGCCAGCAGCTCGAACCTAGCGGGAACAGATACGCAGTATTTT
TRBJ2-3 NA many TRBV20-1 CSARSADRGTQYF TGCAGTGCTAGATCAGCGGACAGAGGTACGCAGTATTTT
TRBJ2-1 NA many TRBV29-1 CSVLDSVGSYNEQFF TGCAGCGTTTTGGACAGTGTTGGATCCTACAATGAGCAGTTCTTC
TRBJ2-6 NA many TRBV6-5 CASSYSMAGANVLTF TGTGCCAGCAGTTACTCGATGGCTGGGGCCAACGTCCTGACTTTC
TRBJ2-2 NA NA TRBV7-9 CASSPRGTPNTGELFF TGTGCCAGCAGCCCACGGGGGACACCTAACACCGGGGAGCTGTTTTTT
TRBJ2-5 TRBD2 many TRBV6-2/TRBV6-3 CASTRSGRGETQYF TGTGCCAGCACCCGTAGCGGGAGAGGCGAGACCCAGTACTTC
TRBJ2-3 TRBD2 many TRBV5-1 CASSPGGLALVPDTQYF TGCGCCAGCAGCCCGGGGGGACTAGCCTTGGTCCCAGATACGCAGTATTTT
TRBJ1-2 NA many TRBV9 CASSADSYGYTF TGTGCCAGCAGCGCCGACTCTTATGGCTACACCTTC
TRBJ2-7 TRBD1 many TRBV10-3 CAISVPGTGDDEQYF TGTGCCATCAGCGTTCCCGGGACAGGGGACGACGAGCAGTACTTC
TRBJ2-6 NA many TRBV18 CASSPEVPGANVLTF TGTGCCAGCTCACCTGAAGTGCCCGGGGCCAACGTCCTGACTTTC
TRBJ2-1 NA many TRBV4-3 CASSQDSPYNEQFF TGCGCCAGCAGCCAAGACAGCCCCTACAATGAGCAGTTCTTC
TRBJ1-5 NA many TRBV6-5 CASSPGGLVSGNQPQHF TGTGCCAGCAGCCCGGGGGGGCTGGTATCTGGCAATCAGCCCCAGCATTTT
TRBJ2-7 NA many TRBV27 CASSLAQSYEQYF TGTGCCAGCAGTTTAGCCCAGTCCTACGAGCAGTACTTC
TRBJ1-1 NA many TRBV7-2 CASSLGVGTEAFF TGCGCCAGCAGTCTAGGGGTCGGCACTGAAGCTTTCTTT
TRBJ1-1 TRBD1 many TRBV20-1 CSANPYRGLPEAFF TGCAGTGCTAACCCTTACAGGGGGCTCCCTGAAGCTTTCTTT
TRBJ2-5 TRBD1 NA TRBV18 CASSPWDRSAQYF TGTGCCAGCTCACCGTGGGACAGATCGGCCCAGTACTTC
TRBJ2-7 TRBD2 many TRBV29-1 CSVEDRGRRRGGGTYEQYF TGCAGCGTTGAAGACCGGGGCCGACGACGTGGCGGGGGTACCTACGAGCAGTACTTC
TRBJ2-1 TRBD2 many TRBV11-2 CASSLNAPGGGNEQFF TGTGCCAGCAGCTTAAACGCCCCTGGCGGGGGCAATGAGCAGTTCTTC
TRBJ2-1 TRBD2 NA TRBV6-5 CASSYTSGTNEQFF TGTGCCAGCAGTTACACTAGCGGGACCAATGAGCAGTTCTTC
TRBJ2-7 NA many TRBV29-1 CSAMAEDSSYEQYF TGCAGCGCCATGGCGGAGGACAGTTCCTACGAGCAGTACTTC
TRBJ2-3 NA once TRBV9 CASSVDGRTPDTQYF TGTGCCAGCAGCGTCGACGGGAGAACCCCAGATACGCAGTATTTT
TRBJ1-1 NA NA TRBV6-1 CARSGTSNTFF TGTGCCCGCAGCGGGACAAGCAATACCTTCTTC
TRBJ1-4 NA few TRBV3-1 CASSRNLPRTTKGEKLFF TGTGCCAGCAGCCGAAACCTCCCCAGGACCACGAAAGGGGAAAAACTGTTTTTT
TRBJ1-2 NA few TRBV7-2 CASSLVQGSGGYTF TGTGCCAGCAGCTTAGTGCAGGGCTCGGGCGGCTACACCTTC
TRBJ2-5 NA many TRBV7-8 CASSSYQETQYF TGTGCCAGCAGCTCGTACCAAGAGACCCAGTACTTC
TRBJ2-1 NA many TRBV6-5 CASSVLAHPGNEQFF TGTGCCAGCAGTGTACTAGCCCATCCCGGGAATGAGCAGTTCTTC
TRBJ1-1 TRBD1 many TRBV29-1 CSVGQGARRGPEAFF TGCAGCGTTGGACAGGGGGCCCGCCGAGGCCCTGAAGCTTTCTTT
TRBJ1-2 NA many TRBV29-1 CSVADGGGYTF TGCAGCGTTGCGGACGGCGGTGGCTACACCTTC
TRBJ2-1 TRBD2 many TRBV28 CASSSGLADYYNEQFF TGTGCCAGCAGTTCTGGACTAGCGGACTACTACAATGAGCAGTTCTTC
TRBJ2-3 TRBD2 NA TRBV27 CASSISGGLGDTQYF TGTGCCAGCAGTATCAGCGGGGGGTTAGGAGATACGCAGTATTTT
TRBJ2-7 NA many TRBV20-1 CSAQKPQGPPFEQYF TGCAGTGCGCAAAAACCCCAGGGGCCCCCTTTTGAGCAGTACTTC
TRBJ2-7 NA many TRBV5-1 CASSKTDSSSYEQYF TGCGCCAGCAGTAAGACGGACAGTAGCTCCTACGAGCAGTACTTC
TRBJ2-7 NA many TRBV7-2 CASSLAAHYEQYF TGTGCCAGCAGCTTAGCAGCCCACTACGAGCAGTACTTC
TRBJ2-5 NA few TRBV19 CASTSGGFGETQYF TGTGCCAGTACCTCCGGGGGTTTTGGGGAGACCCAGTACTTC
TRBJ2-3 TRBD1 many TRBV24-1 CATSDFRTGGAADTQYF TGTGCCACCAGTGATTTTCGGACAGGGGGAGCCGCAGATACGCAGTATTTT
TRBJ2-7 NA many TRBV28 CASSFLRTAYEQYF TGTGCCAGCAGTTTCCTGCGGACAGCCTACGAGCAGTACTTC
TRBJ1-1 NA NA TRBV7-9 CASTGGREAFF TGTGCCAGCACTGGGGGGCGGGAAGCTTTCTTT
TRBJ2-2 NA NA TRBV11-2 CASSLLKWSAGELFF TGTGCCAGCAGCTTACTGAAGTGGTCCGCCGGGGAGCTGTTTTTT
TRBJ2-7 NA NA TRBV5-5 CASSSPRGSYEQYF TGTGCCAGCAGCTCACCCAGGGGCTCCTACGAGCAGTACTTC
TRBJ1-1 TRBD1 few TRBV12-3/TRBV12-4 CASSPGQGARAEAFF TGTGCCAGCAGTCCCGGACAGGGGGCGAGGGCTGAAGCTTTCTTT
TRBJ2-7 NA many TRBV5-1 CASSLAGHEQYF TGCGCCAGCAGTCTAGCAGGTCACGAGCAGTACTTC
TRBJ1-1 NA many TRBV20-1 CSATTRSNTEAFF TGCAGTGCTACGACCCGGTCCAACACTGAAGCTTTCTTT
TRBJ1-2 TRBD1 many TRBV9 CASSPRTGGHGYTF TGTGCCAGCAGCCCACGGACAGGGGGGCATGGCTACACCTTC
TRBJ2-3 NA many TRBV7-9 CASSSSEGADTQYF TGTGCCAGCAGCTCGTCGGAGGGGGCAGATACGCAGTATTTT
TRBJ2-3 TRBD2 many TRBV30 CAWSRKRGAGDTQYF TGTGCCTGGAGCAGGAAGCGGGGGGCTGGAGATACGCAGTATTTT
TRBJ1-6 TRBD1 many TRBV6-1 CASSLRDRASPLHF TGTGCCAGCAGCCTCCGGGACAGGGCTTCACCCCTCCACTTT
TRBJ2-7 NA many TRBV27 CASSWTTTYEQYF TGTGCCAGCAGTTGGACAACGACCTACGAGCAGTACTTC
TRBJ2-4 NA many TRBV7-2 CASSLGLGYRNIQYF TGTGCCAGCAGCTTAGGATTGGGCTATCGGAACATTCAGTACTTC
TRBJ2-7 NA NA TRBV27 CASSLGTAIYEQYF TGTGCCAGCAGTTTGGGGACTGCCATCTACGAGCAGTACTTC
TRBJ2-1 TRBD2 many TRBV20-1 CSAREASGPGTEQFF TGCAGTGCTAGAGAGGCTAGCGGGCCGGGAACGGAGCAGTTCTTC
TRBJ2-1 TRBD1 many TRBV20-1 CSARGQGYEQFF TGCAGTGCTAGAGGACAGGGCTATGAGCAGTTCTTC
TRBJ2-7 TRBD1 many TRBV5-1 CASSPGQRMNEQYF TGCGCCAGCAGCCCGGGACAGCGGATGAACGAGCAGTACTTC